These T cell receptor beta chains were read from a single sample in a study of T cells after yellow fever vaccination. Using its own MiXCR run on the 5' RACE reads, TCRdb lists one record per CDR3 protein. The sample holds 200,000 to 300,000 distinct CDR3 sequences, 10% to 15% seen once. The source material was CD4+ T cells sorted from PBMCs, sampled 45 days after the yellow fever booster vaccination. The receptors stem from a man under 40 who received the YFV17D yellow fever vaccine. CDR3s include the opening cysteine and the closing phenylalanine or tryptophan. A D gene is named only where the DNA matches it firmly. Rows may omit the clone size; those that give it use once, few, many or a size class.

size	length	V	J	D	DNA	CDR3
.	11	TRBV20-1	TRBJ1-2	.	TGCAGTGCTAGTCGAGGTTATGGCTACACCTTC	CSASRGYGYTF
.	13	TRBV1	TRBJ2-7	.	TGCACCAACCTTTTACAGGGACCATACGAGCAGTACTTC	CTNLLQGPYEQYF
.	15	TRBV5-1	TRBJ2-5	TRBD1	TGCGCCAGCAGCTTCGGGACAGGGTACCAAGAGACCCAGTACTTC	CASSFGTGYQETQYF
.	15	TRBV3-1	TRBJ2-1	TRBD2	TGTGCCAGCAGAGGAGGACTAGCGGGAACAAATGAGCAGTTCTTC	CASRGGLAGTNEQFF
.	11	TRBV12-3/TRBV12-4	TRBJ2-3	.	TGTGCCAGCGCTCGGGGGGATACGCAGTATTTT	CASARGDTQYF
.	15	TRBV7-2	TRBJ2-1	TRBD1	TGTGCCAGCAGTCTAGACAGGGGGCAAGGTAATGAGCAGTTCTTC	CASSLDRGQGNEQFF
.	16	TRBV6-5	TRBJ2-1	TRBD2	TGTGCCAGCAGCACTTCACTAGCGGGAGGGCTAAATGAGCAGTTCTTC	CASSTSLAGGLNEQFF
.	12	TRBV12-3/TRBV12-4	TRBJ2-2	.	TGTGCCAGCAGTTTAGTAGCCGGGGAGCTGTTTTTT	CASSLVAGELFF
few	15	TRBV4-3	TRBJ2-1	TRBD2	TGCGCCAGCAGCCACGGGGGGGCGCCCCTAAATGAGCAGTTCTTC	CASSHGGAPLNEQFF
.	17	TRBV4-2	TRBJ2-3	TRBD2	TGTGCCAGCAGCCAAGATGGGGTAGCGGGTTCGGTAGATACGCAGTATTTT	CASSQDGVAGSVDTQYF
.	13	TRBV6-1	TRBJ2-5	.	TGTGCCAGCAGTGGGACAGTCCTAGAGACCCAGTACTTC	CASSGTVLETQYF
.	14	TRBV14	TRBJ1-6	.	TGTGCCAGCAGCGCGGGACAAAATAATTCACCCCTCCACTTT	CASSAGQNNSPLHF
many	12	TRBV7-6	TRBJ2-1	.	TGTGCCAGCAGCCCCACGGGGGCTGAGCAGTTCTTC	CASSPTGAEQFF
.	14	TRBV5-1	TRBJ2-2	.	TGCGCCAGCAGCCCCCAGTCGAACACCGGGGAGCTGTTTTTT	CASSPQSNTGELFF
few	15	TRBV18	TRBJ2-1	TRBD1	TGTGCCAGCTCGCCGTCAGGGGGCTTTAGGAATGAGCAGTTCTTC	CASSPSGGFRNEQFF
few	12	TRBV30	TRBJ2-7	TRBD1	TGTGCCTGGAGTAGGACAGGCTACGAGCAGTACTTC	CAWSRTGYEQYF
few	16	TRBV5-5	TRBJ2-7	.	TGTGCCAGCAGCTATATTGCCGGACAGCAGAACTACGAGCAGTACTTC	CASSYIAGQQNYEQYF
few	13	TRBV7-8	TRBJ2-7	.	TGTGCCAGCATCCCCCCAGGGCCCTACGAGCAGTACTTC	CASIPPGPYEQYF
.	15	TRBV7-2	TRBJ1-5	TRBD1	TGTGCCAGCAGCCAAGGGACAGGGGGAAGGCAGCCCCAGCATTTT	CASSQGTGGRQPQHF
few	13	TRBV7-2	TRBJ2-1	TRBD2	TGTGCCAGCAGCTTAGGCCGGGAGGTCTCGCAGTTCTTC	CASSLGREVSQFF
few	15	TRBV4-2	TRBJ1-2	.	TGTGCCAGCAGCCAACAGCTACATACCAACTATGGCTACACCTTC	CASSQQLHTNYGYTF
few	12	TRBV6-2/TRBV6-3	TRBJ2-2	.	TGTGCCAGCAGTTACCCCACCGGGGAGCTGTTTTTT	CASSYPTGELFF
.	11	TRBV6-4	TRBJ2-3	.	TGTGCCAGCATGAGCTGGGGGGCGCAGTATTTT	CASMSWGAQYF
.	15	TRBV11-2	TRBJ2-3	.	TGTGCCAGCAGCTTCTTTAGCCCTGGGACAGATACGCAGTATTTT	CASSFFSPGTDTQYF
many	15	TRBV2	TRBJ2-1	TRBD1	TGTGCCAGCAGCCCGGGACAGGGGGGATACAATGAGCAGTTCTTC	CASSPGQGGYNEQFF
.	15	TRBV7-2	TRBJ2-1	.	TGTGCCAGCAGCTCCGGACTGAGCTCCTACAATGAGCAGTTCTTC	CASSSGLSSYNEQFF
.	11	TRBV29-1	TRBJ2-5	.	TGCAGCGTTGTGTCCGCTAAGGCCCAGTACTTC	CSVVSAKAQYF
.	16	TRBV15	TRBJ2-5	TRBD2	TGTGCCACCAGCAGAGGGAATCCGGGGGGTCAAGAGACCCAGTACTTC	CATSRGNPGGQETQYF
.	16	TRBV3-1	TRBJ2-1	TRBD2	TGTGCCAGCAGCCAGTCGACTAGCGGGAGCCGGGCCGCGGAGTTCTTC	CASSQSTSGSRAAEFF
few	13	TRBV18	TRBJ2-5	.	TGTGCCAGCTCAGCCACAGGCCAAGAGACCCAGTACTTC	CASSATGQETQYF
.	15	TRBV28	TRBJ1-2	TRBD1	TGTGCCAGCAGTTTACCACCGGGACAGGGATATGGCTACACCTTC	CASSLPPGQGYGYTF
.	16	TRBV5-1	TRBJ2-1	.	TGCGCCAGCAGCTTACAAGGGGCCGCGGGGTACAATGAGCAGTTCTTC	CASSLQGAAGYNEQFF
.	15	TRBV27	TRBJ2-5	.	TGTGCCAGCAGATCTGGCGGATCTGCTGAAGAGACCCAGTACTTC	CASRSGGSAEETQYF
.	16	TRBV7-9	TRBJ1-2	TRBD1	TGTGCCAGCAGCTTCTCGGGACAGGGGACGGGCTATGGCTACACCTTC	CASSFSGQGTGYGYTF